What follows are 17 T cell receptor beta chains derived from one specimen sequenced in a study of Ad26.COV2.S vaccination and SARS-CoV-2 variants. Treatment given: 15 to 20 received Ad26.COV2.S at low or high dose, single or two shots; several received placebo; per-sample allocation not given. Collection of the samples took place on day 63 after the first injection of vaccine or placebo. TCRdb's table, derived via immunoSEQ multiplex PCR, lists solely in-frame clones and lacks some. The sample holds approximately 500,000 clones; 70% to 90% are singletons and the top ten take 9.5% to 15%. This specimen was peripheral blood, taken in a trial of Ad26.COV2.S vaccine versus placebo. Receptors were obtained from a person aged 18-60 years who received the Ad26.COV2.S COVID-19 vaccine or a placebo.

V usage is TRBV7-9 and J usage is TRBJ1-2, with D possibly TRBD1 on 6 matching bases. V was shortened by 5 bases and J by 8 bases, with 21 bases between the two germline ends. From germline, CDR1 is SEHNR and CDR2 FQNEAQ (reference sequence). The CDR3 contains 15 residues. This CDR3 reads CASSTPPNRVWGYTF. CDR3 nucleotides: TGTGCCAGCAGCACACCCCCGAACAGGGTGTGGGGCTACACCTTC.

The rearrangement uses TRBV19 and TRBJ2-2; 11 bases fit TRBD1. Per germline, CDR1 LNHDA and CDR2 SQIVND (reference sequence). The length of the CDR3 is 16 residues. Germline trimming cut 4 bases from V and 4 bases from J; bases unmatched to any gene: 5. CDR3 nucleotides: TGTGCCAGTAGTAGTCCGGGACAGGGGGTCACCGGGGAGCTGTTTTTT. Encoded protein: CASSSPGQGVTGELFF. The whole variable domain, filled in from reference TRBV19 and TRBJ2-2, reads DGGITQSPKYLFRKEGQNVTLSCEQNLNHDAMYWYRQDPGQGLRLIYYSQIVNDFQKGDIAEGYSVSREKKESFPLTVTSAQKNPTAFYLCASSSPGQGVTGELFFGEGSRLTVL.

The rearrangement uses TRBV28 and TRBJ1-2, with 7 bases identical to TRBD1. The length of the CDR3 is 13 residues. CDR1 and CDR2 from the germline V gene are MDHEN and SYDVKM. J was trimmed by 4 bases and V by 7 bases; bases with no gene match: 6. The CDR3 region is CASMRGTVYGYTF. In DNA form, the CDR3 reads TGTGCCAGCATGCGCGGGACAGTCTATGGCTACACCTTC.

The chain recombines TRBV14 with TRBJ1-1; no firm D call. This CDR3 region has 13 residues. V lost 3 bases to trimming and J lost 6 bases, with 11 bases between them. In germline, CDR1 is SGHDN, CDR2 FVKESK. Here the CDR3 reads CASSHPSRSEAFF. The CDR3, as DNA: TGTGCCAGCAGCCACCCTTCCCGGTCTGAAGCTTTCTTT. Complete variable domain (other parts from reference TRBV14 and TRBJ1-1): EAGVTQFPSHSVIEKGQTVTLRCDPISGHDNLYWYRRVMGKEIKFLLHFVKESKQDESGMPNNRFLAERTGGTYSTLKVQPAELEDSGVYFCASSHPSRSEAFFGQGTRLTVV.

This clone was counted a few times. Other DNA sequences within the sample encode an identical CDR3. J is TRBJ1-1 and V is TRBV27; D not resolved. Germline CDR1 reads MNHEY; CDR2 reads SMNVEV (reference sequence). The V end was cut by 4 bases, the J end by 4 bases, with 7 bases between. The CDR3 totals 12 residues. In DNA, the CDR3 is TGTGCCAGCAGTTCAGGAGCCACTGAAGCTTTCTTT. This codes for CASSSGATEAFF.

V is TRBV5-1 and J is TRBJ2-1; 11 bases are shared with TRBD2. Per the germline V gene, CDR1 is SGHRS and CDR2 is YFSETQ. The CDR3 extends over 14 amino acids. The J segment lost 5 bases and the V segment lost 5 bases, leaving 3 bases of the junction unmatched. CDR3: CASSKTSGDNEQFF. DNA for the CDR3: TGCGCCAGCAGTAAGACTAGCGGGGACAATGAGCAGTTCTTC.

This chain connects TRBV7-3 to TRBJ1-1; tentative D call: TRBD1 (6 bases). Trimming stripped 6 bases from V and 0 bases from J, with 14 bases between. CDR1 SGHTA and CDR2 FQGTGA come from the germline V gene. CDR3 length: 15 residues. CDR3 residues: CASRSKKGVNTEAFF. Written as DNA, the CDR3 is TGTGCCAGCAGGTCGAAAAAGGGGGTGAACACTGAAGCTTTCTTT.

This clone was counted once. This chain links TRBV3-1 (or the pseudogene TRBV3-2) with TRBJ2-4, with TRBD1 identical over 7 bases. The CDR3 contains 14 residues. In germline, CDR1 is LGHDT, CDR2 YNNKEL (reference sequence). J gave up 11 bases and V 0 bases, and 7 bases lay outside the gene matches. The CDR3, as DNA: TGTGCCAGCAGCCAAGATAACAGGGGTTTGGTTCAGTACTTC. It yields the protein CASSQDNRGLVQYF.

The genes are TRBV3-1 (or the pseudogene TRBV3-2) and TRBJ1-2, with unresolved D. The V end was cut by 0 bases, the J end by 6 bases, with 5 bases between. Germline values: CDR1 LGHDT, CDR2 YNNKEL (reference sequence). CDR3 length: 12 amino acids. The CDR3 bases are TGTGCCAGCAGCCAAGATAGGGATGGCTACACCTTC. Protein: CASSQDRDGYTF.

The chain carries TRBV28 and TRBJ2-5; the match to TRBD2 covers 9 bases. The CDR3 spans 13 residues. Germline values: CDR1 MDHEN, CDR2 SYDVKM. Trimming removed 6 bases from V and 1 base from J; junction bases left unmatched: 0. As DNA, the CDR3 is TGTGCCAGCAGGACTAGCGGCCAAGAGACCCAGTACTTC. Translation: CASRTSGQETQYF.

V is TRBV19 and J is TRBJ1-5; TRBD1 matches 10 bases. Losses at the gene ends were 5 bases for V and 2 bases for J; bases not matched to a gene: 3. In germline, CDR1 is LNHDA, CDR2 SQIVND (reference sequence). This CDR3 contains 15 residues. CDR3 sequence: CASSDRGQGNQPQHF. In nucleotides, the CDR3 is TGTGCCAGTAGTGACAGGGGGCAGGGCAATCAGCCCCAGCATTTT.

The V call is TRBV7-2, the J call TRBJ2-1; 11 nucleotides agree with TRBD2. After removal of 5 bases from V and 9 bases from J, the junction contained 6 bases not matched to a gene. The CDR3 covers 14 residues. Germline loops: CDR1 SGHTA, CDR2 FQGNSA. The CDR3: CASSRPGLAGEQFF. CDR3 DNA sequence: TGTGCCAGCAGCCGGCCTGGACTAGCGGGTGAGCAGTTCTTC. The variable domain in full, completed from reference TRBV7-2 and TRBJ2-1, reads GAGVSQSPSNKVTEKGKDVELRCDPISGHTALYWYRQSLGQGLEFLIYFQGNSAPDKSGLPSDRFSAERTGGSVSTLTIQRTQQEDSAVYLCASSRPGLAGEQFFGPGTRLTVL.

The rearrangement joins TRBV29-1 to TRBJ2-7, with D perhaps matching TRBD1 (6 bases). V lost 6 bases, J lost 2 bases, and 8 bases lay in between. Germline V gene data show CDR1 as SQVTM and CDR2 as ANQGSEA. The CDR3 spans 11 residues. This CDR3 reads CSVQGTYEQYF. CDR3 bases: TGCAGCGTACAGGGAACCTACGAGCAGTACTTC.

The chain recombines TRBV6-5 with TRBJ1-1, with unresolved D. Trimming stripped 4 bases from V and 2 bases from J, with 14 bases between. CDR3 length: 15 amino acids. Germline V gene sequence: CDR1 MNHEY, CDR2 SVGAGI. The CDR3: CASSFGRPSNTEAFF. Here the CDR3 DNA reads TGTGCCAGCAGTTTTGGACGACCCTCTAACACTGAAGCTTTCTTT.

The J gene is TRBJ2-3, the V gene TRBV4-1; D uncertain. Germline assignment: CDR1 MGHRA and CDR2 YSYEKL. Trimming pared 4 bases from V and 2 bases from J, leaving 10 bases between. This CDR3 region has 14 residues. As DNA, the CDR3 is TGCGCCAGCAGCCGAGACCGGGCCACAGATACGCAGTATTTT. It yields the protein CASSRDRATDTQYF.

This clone was counted only a few times. The rearrangement uses TRBV7-2 and TRBJ1-3, with D unresolved. This CDR3 is 17 amino acids long. V lost 4 bases, J lost 2 bases, and 18 bases lay in between. The germline CDR1 and CDR2 sequences are SGHTA and FQGNSA. The CDR3 spells CASSYSSGRATGNTIYF. The CDR3 bases are TGTGCCAGCAGCTACTCTAGCGGGAGGGCCACTGGAAACACCATATATTTT.

CDR3 bases: TGCAGCGTTGATCGGGGGCTCGAGACCCAGTACTTC. This translates into CSVDRGLETQYF. The chain uses TRBV29-1 and TRBJ2-5; D tentatively fits TRBD1 or TRBD2 (6 bases each). Per the germline V gene, CDR1 is SQVTM and CDR2 is ANQGSEA. Trimming left V 3 bases short and J 5 bases short, with 10 bases between. The CDR3 spans 12 residues.